The clone carrying this TCR beta chain has just a few counts. The data were taken from a study of a mutant IDH1 vaccine in newly diagnosed glioma. About the study: Former treatment meant radiotherapy, temozolomide, or both; the majority had gotten both.

Specified time point: baseline, week 1 (first vaccination visit). Treatment in this sample: pre-vaccination baseline after standard-of-care therapy. Each tumor in the donors was a new WHO grade 3 or 4 astrocytoma, IDH1-mutant and ATRX-lost. Assay: immunoSEQ multiplex PCR; the TCRdb copy retains only in-frame clones and omits some. The repertoire holds 30,000 to 40,000 clones, with roughly 78% as singletons. CDR1 is SQVTM, CDR2 ANQGSEA, per germline. CDR3 size: 13 residues. The V end was cut by 5 bases, the J end by 1 base, with 11 bases between. Sequenced material: PBMCs, taken from a glioma patient treated with radiotherapy, temozolomide or both. The chain carries TRBV29-1 and TRBJ1-1, with a possible D match to TRBD1 (5 bases). This clonotype was sampled from a man in his forties with glioma. Some clones in this sample may be carry-over from other donors' samples. For the CDR3, the DNA is TGCAGCGTTCCAGGGACGGGGAACACTGAAGCTTTCTTT. Its translation is CSVPGTGNTEAFF.